The clone carrying this T cell receptor beta chain has only a few counts. Germline V gives CDR1 GTSNPN, CDR2 SVGIG (reference sequence). V was cut by 1 base and J by 1 base, with 8 bases left in between. The length of the CDR3 is 14 residues. Individuals drawn from around 25 US areas were about 18 to 95 years old. Participants reported their clinical history, and cohort assignment relied on those reports. These data originate in a study of blood T cell repertoires in COVID-19. Methods used by the authors: Amplifying reference gene primers gave estimates of nucleated cell counts. The data were produced by immunoSEQ multiplex PCR, yet TCRdb's version contains in-frame clones alone and is incomplete. V and J calls plus clone size are reproduced from that table; the DNA served to infer D and trimming. The table lists hundreds of thousands of clones, 80% to 90% of them singletons.

The chain carries TRBV30 and TRBJ1-3; D may be TRBD1 (5 bases). The TCR sequence derives from a man in his thirties or forties who had recovered from COVID-19. Input material: PBMCs or T cells enriched from blood (not recorded which). CDR3 protein: CAWSAGGSGNTIYF. The CDR3 bases are TGTGCCTGGAGTGCCGGGGGTTCTGGAAACACCATATATTTT.